This passage covers 11 T cell receptor beta chains from one sample sequenced in a study of T cells in Graves' hyperthyroidism and ophthalmopathy. Using RNA transcripts as the source, TCR beta CDR3 regions were amplified. RT-PCR in the first round (using the HTBI primer set) targeted the TCR CDR3. TCRdb used MiXCR to reprocess the multiplex PCR reads, holding one entry per CDR3 protein. The sample has 450,000 to 700,000 distinct CDR3 sequences, about 43% seen once. The sample consisted of peripheral blood or thyroid tissue (not recorded which). The receptors here all came from a woman aged 18 to 35 with Graves' hyperthyroidism.

This clonotype came up many times. This could be a read error, since a much larger clone is one nucleotide away. V usage is TRBV29-1 and J usage is TRBJ2-7; D uncertain. Germline CDR1 is SQVTM and CDR2 is ANQGSEA. The CDR3 covers 12 residues. The CDR3 is CSVEMRSYEQCF. The DNA of the CDR3 is TGCAGCGTTGAGATGAGGTCTTACGAGCAGTGCTTC.

V is TRBV28 and J is TRBJ1-2; weak D call: TRBD1 (6 bases). V lost 4 bases and J lost 4, with 16 bases in between. CDR1 is MDHEN and CDR2 is SYDVKM in the germline V gene. This CDR3 comprises 15 residues. This CDR3 is CASSSPGQRIYGYTF. CDR3 sequence (DNA): TGTGCCAGCAGTTCCCCGGGACAAAGAATCTATGGCTACACCTTC.

This sequence joins TRBV29-1 and TRBJ2-7; TRBD1 aligns across 9 bases. With V trimmed by 8 bases and J by 5 bases, 10 bases remained unmatched. CDR1 is SQVTM, CDR2 ANQGSEA, per germline. This CDR3 is built from 13 residues. CDR3 loop: CSSPGTGRNEQYF. The CDR3 nucleotides are TGCAGCTCACCGGGGACAGGGAGGAACGAGCAGTACTTC.

This clonotype was seen repeatedly, ten times or more. This sequence joins TRBV7-2 and TRBJ2-7; D is unclear. Germline V gene data show CDR1 as SGHTA and CDR2 as FQGNSA. Trimming cost V 4 bases and J 7 bases, with 17 bases left between them. The CDR3 spans 14 residues. The CDR3 sequence: CASSSSQSLGEQYF. The CDR3 nucleotides are TGTGCCAGCAGCTCAAGCCAGTCACTCGGGGAGCAGTACTTC.

This clonotype came up many times. The chain employs TRBV7-3 and TRBJ1-5; 7 bases are shared with TRBD1. The CDR3 consists of 15 residues. From germline, CDR1 is SGHTA and CDR2 FQGTGA. V lost 6 bases and J lost 0; bases outside the gene matches: 5. The CDR3 nucleotides read TGTGCCAGCAGTTTGGGGACAGTTAGCAATCAGCCCCAGCATTTT. Residues: CASSLGTVSNQPQHF.

The sample holds many counts of this clonotype. This sequence joins TRBV20-1 and TRBJ2-5, with TRBD2 identical over 10 bases. The germline gives CDR1 DFQATT, CDR2 SNEGSKA (reference sequence). Trimming at V came to 1 base and at J to 6 bases, leaving 8 bases not matched to a gene. This CDR3 comprises 15 residues. The CDR3 spells CSARVGLAGGKTQYF. CDR3 coding DNA: TGCAGTGCTAGAGTAGGATTAGCGGGAGGAAAGACCCAGTACTTC.

This clonotype was counted ten times or more. The chain joins TRBV12-5 to TRBJ2-7; TRBD2 might be the D (6 bases). The germline V gene encodes CDR1 LGHNT and CDR2 FRNRAP. Between the trimmed V and J ends, which lost 7 bases and 0 bases, there was a span of 10 bases. CDR3 size: 13 residues. CDR3 in DNA: TGTGCTAGTGCTCACGGGGGCTCCTACGAGCAGTACTTC. It is translated as CASAHGGSYEQYF.

The rearrangement joins TRBV15 to TRBJ1-2; TRBD1 agrees at 7 bases. V was pared by 8 bases and J by 7 bases, with 7 bases of the junction left unmatched. CDR1 is LNHNV and CDR2 is YYDKDF in the germline V gene (reference sequence). The CDR3 is 12 residues long. For the CDR3, the DNA is TGTGCCACCGTCGAACAGGGGATTGGCTACACCTTC. Protein: CATVEQGIGYTF.

The V call is TRBV29-1, the J call TRBJ1-2; D is unresolved. This CDR3 is 13 amino acids long. The V end was cut by 8 bases, the J end by 1 base, with 14 bases between. In germline, CDR1 is SQVTM, CDR2 ANQGSEA. Here the CDR3 DNA reads TGCAGCTCCGGGCGGGGTAGTAACTATGGCTACACCTTC. Its translation is CSSGRGSNYGYTF.

V gene TRBV29-1 combines with J gene TRBJ2-7; 9 bases are a match to TRBD2. Germline loops: CDR1 SQVTM, CDR2 ANQGSEA. CDR3 length: 13 amino acids. Trimming took 4 bases from V and 2 from J; bases not matched to a gene: 3. This chain's CDR3 is CSVGLADPYEQYF. The CDR3 DNA is TGCAGCGTTGGACTAGCGGATCCCTACGAGCAGTACTTC.

The gene calls are TRBV9 and TRBJ1-5, with TRBD1 as a possible D gene (5 bases). Germline CDR1 reads SGDLS; CDR2 reads YYNGEE. This CDR3 comprises 16 residues. V lost 5 bases and J 6 bases, leaving 21 bases between the germline ends. CDR3 DNA sequence: TGTGCCAGCAGGCACAGCCAAGACGGGGCGGGTCAGCCCCAGCATTTT. Amino acids: CASRHSQDGAGQPQHF.